This T cell receptor beta chain was identified during a study of cytomegalovirus exposure and HLA in healthy donors. Study background: Sequencing of about 179 million T cells in an earlier analysis found more than 100 million unique TCR beta sequences.

Note on this clone: What it binds is not known.

60 Vbeta and 13 Jbeta primers were used in PCR. The repertoire was sequenced with immunoSEQ multiplex PCR; TCRdb's copy has only in-frame clones and lacks some. The sample lists about 100,000 clones, around three quarters occurring once. This CDR3 has 14 amino acids. Germline assignment: CDR1 MNHEY and CDR2 SMNVEV (reference sequence). Trimming removed 7 bases from V and 0 bases from J, with 12 bases in between. The study, taken as a whole, reports: Reportedly, HLA-A and HLA-B alleles of most subjects were accurately predicted from TCR beta. Later analysis reportedly placed an Asian-associated ancestry cluster below the roughly 690-donor mean in N-insertions.

The TCR comes from a female donor in good health and CMV-seropositive. V and J are TRBV27 and TRBJ2-5, with D perhaps TRBD2 (5 bases). The sequenced material came from PBMCs. CDR3 bases: TGTGCCAGCAACCCACTAGGGAACCAAGAGACCCAGTACTTC. It is translated as CASNPLGNQETQYF.